This TCR beta chain was profiled in a study of blood T cell repertoires in COVID-19. In the study overall: Collection of acute and convalescent COVID-19 samples took place in the United States, Italy and Spain. Sources were T cells, B-cell-depleted T cells, or PBMCs; the material itself was cDNA or gDNA.

Source study methods: Counts of nucleated cells, estimated from reference gene primer amplification, were obtained. The table came from immunoSEQ multiplex PCR; TCRdb's copy has only in-frame clones and leaves some out. V, J and clone size derive from that table, while D and trimming were established from the DNA sequence. The sample records roughly 54,000 clones, over 80% being singletons. The sample consisted of peripheral blood. The clonotype originates from an older woman with active or convalescent COVID-19.

CDR3: CASSPQTGARFGNTEAFF. In DNA, the CDR3 is TGTGCCAGCTCACCCCAGACAGGGGCGCGTTTCGGGAACACTGAAGCTTTCTTT. This chain connects TRBV18 to TRBJ1-1; TRBD1 aligns across 8 bases. CDR3 length: 18 amino acids. CDR1 and CDR2 (germline): KGHSH, LQKENI. V shed 3 bases, J shed 1 base, and the junction held 13 bases outside the gene matches.